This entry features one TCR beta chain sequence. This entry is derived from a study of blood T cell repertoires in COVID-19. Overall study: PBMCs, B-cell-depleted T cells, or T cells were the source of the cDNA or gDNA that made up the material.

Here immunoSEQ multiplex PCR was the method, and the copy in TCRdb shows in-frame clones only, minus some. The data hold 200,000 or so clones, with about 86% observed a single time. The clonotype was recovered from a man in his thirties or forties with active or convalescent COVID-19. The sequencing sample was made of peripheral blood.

The CDR3 region has the DNA TGTGCCAGCAGCTTAGCGCGGGGGACAGGGTTACCAAATCAGCCCCAGCATTTT. Protein: CASSLARGTGLPNQPQHF. The V gene is TRBV7-2, the J gene TRBJ1-5; 9 bases agree with TRBD1. V lost 0 bases and J lost 4; bases outside the gene matches: 10. The CDR3 spans 18 residues. The germline V gene has CDR1 SGHTA and CDR2 FQGNSA.